This T cell receptor beta chain was recorded in a study of OX40 agonist ivuxolimab in advanced cancers. Across the study: Patients receiving dose escalation had hepatocellular carcinoma, melanoma, renal cell or head and neck cancer.

Study results and caveats: Blood T cells, both CD4+ and CD8+, expanded clonally by week 6 at 0.1 to 3.0 mg/kg. Partly responding patients at 0.1-3.0 mg/kg showed some of the smallest clonal expansion.

A word on this clone: Antigen specificity is unknown.

The CDR3 covers 15 residues. The V end was cut by 0 bases, the J end by 11 bases, with 17 bases between. Germline values: CDR1 MNHNY, CDR2 SVGAGI (reference sequence). The repertoire was sequenced with immunoSEQ multiplex PCR; TCRdb's copy has only in-frame clones and lacks some. The data contain around 70,000 clones, over 75% of them seen just once; the ten biggest clones take up approximately 0.5%. This receptor was taken from an adult with an advanced solid tumor such as melanoma, head and neck, liver or kidney cancer. The chain combines TRBV6-6 with TRBJ1-5; TRBD1 is a possible D gene (5 bases). The source was CD4+ or CD8+ T cells sorted from blood, collected in a trial of the OX40 agonist ivuxolimab. The CDR3: CASSYSIQVKSAQHF. CDR3 DNA: TGTGCCAGCAGTTACTCGATACAGGTGAAATCAGCCCAGCATTTT.